Listed below are T cell receptor beta chains from one sample, sequenced in a study of blood T cells in healthy people across ages. TCRdb used MiXCR to reprocess the 5' RACE reads, holding one entry per CDR3 protein. The table shows 700,000 or so distinct CDR3 sequences, with less than 45% occurring only once. Specimen: blood. These receptors originate from an older man in good health. CDR3s include the opening cysteine and the closing phenylalanine or tryptophan. Each record gives: D gene, V gene, CDR3 length, clone size, J gene, CDR3 DNA, CDR3 protein. The D gene is left open where the match is weak. Part of the rows lack a size; the others show once, few, many or a class for expanded clones.

TRBD2	TRBV5-1	18	.	TRBJ2-1	TGCGCCAGCACGGGAGAGTCTAGCGGGGGTGTGTTATACAATGAGCAGTTCTTC	CASTGESSGGVLYNEQFF
TRBD2	TRBV20-1	15	.	TRBJ2-1	TGCAGTGCTACCAGGACTAGCGGGAGGGCCGGTGAGCAGTTCTTC	CSATRTSGRAGEQFF
.	TRBV7-2	15	.	TRBJ2-7	TGTGCCAGCACCTATGATCGGACACCCACCTACGAGCAGTACTTC	CASTYDRTPTYEQYF
TRBD2	TRBV19	13	few	TRBJ2-1	TGTGCCACTGGACTAGCGGGAGGGGATGAGCAGTTCTTC	CATGLAGGDEQFF
.	TRBV9	13	.	TRBJ1-2	TGTGCCAGCAGCCCCGCGGGATTAGATGGCTACACCTTC	CASSPAGLDGYTF
TRBD1	TRBV4-3	15	few	TRBJ1-5	TGCGCCAGCAGCCACTCGCAGGGGGGGAATCAGCCCCAGCATTTT	CASSHSQGGNQPQHF
.	TRBV12-3/TRBV12-4	14	many	TRBJ2-3	TGTGCCACCGCCGGGACGCACCACACAGATACGCAGTATTTT	CATAGTHHTDTQYF
TRBD2	TRBV2	16	.	TRBJ2-7	TGTGCCAGCACCCAGGAGGGACTAGGATCCTACAATGAGCAGTACTTC	CASTQEGLGSYNEQYF
.	TRBV20-1	13	.	TRBJ2-5	TGCAGTGCTAGTGACGGGGGAAGGGAGACCCAGTACTTC	CSASDGGRETQYF
TRBD2	TRBV29-1	10	few	TRBJ2-3	TGCACGGGAGGGACAGATACGCAGTATTTT	CTGGTDTQYF
TRBD1	TRBV6-1	13	.	TRBJ2-7	TGTGCCAGCAGTGCGAGCAGGGGGTTCGAGCAGTACTTC	CASSASRGFEQYF
TRBD1	TRBV7-9	15	.	TRBJ2-7	TGTGCCAGCAGCTTAGGAGCGACAGGGGGCTACGAGCAGTACTTC	CASSLGATGGYEQYF
TRBD2	TRBV27	14	.	TRBJ2-1	TGTGCCAGCAGTTTTCGGACTAGCCGTCCTGAGCAGTTCTTC	CASSFRTSRPEQFF
TRBD2	TRBV7-2	17	.	TRBJ2-3	TGTGCCAGCAGCCCCGTTAGGCGGGGGGGCCGGGCAGATACGCAGTATTTT	CASSPVRRGGRADTQYF
TRBD1	TRBV3-1	14	.	TRBJ1-3	TGTGCCAGTCAAAAACAGGGGGGTGGAAACACCATATATTTT	CASQKQGGGNTIYF
.	TRBV4-2	15	.	TRBJ2-5	TGTGCCAGCAGCCAAGATTGGGACCAAGAGAAGACCCAGTACTTC	CASSQDWDQEKTQYF
TRBD2	TRBV7-2	17	.	TRBJ2-3	TGTGCCAGCAGCCGTACTAGCGGGGGGGCCGGCACAGATACGCAGTATTTT	CASSRTSGGAGTDTQYF
.	TRBV30	13	few	TRBJ2-5	TGTGCCTGGAGTAGGTCGTACCAAGAGACCCAGTACTTC	CAWSRSYQETQYF
TRBD2	TRBV7-2	14	few	TRBJ2-7	TGTGCCAGCAGCTTAGGATGGGGGGGCTACGAGCAGTACTTC	CASSLGWGGYEQYF
.	TRBV28	15	.	TRBJ2-4	TGTGCCAGCAGTTTTGGTGCTCAAACCTACAATGAGCAGTACTTC	CASSFGAQTYNEQYF
TRBD1	TRBV20-1	14	.	TRBJ2-3	TGCAGTTCCCGGGACAGGGGGCGCATAGATACGCAGTATTTT	CSSRDRGRIDTQYF
.	TRBV28	13	few	TRBJ2-2	TGTGCCAGCTTACAGGGGAACACCGGGGAGCTGTTTTTT	CASLQGNTGELFF
.	TRBV11-2	15	few	TRBJ1-1	TGTGCCAGCAGTTATGATACCTTGATGAACACTGAAGCTTTCTTT	CASSYDTLMNTEAFF
TRBD2	TRBV9	16	.	TRBJ2-1	TGTGCCAGCAGCGTAGTATCAACTAGCGGGTGGGATGAGCAGTTCTTC	CASSVVSTSGWDEQFF
.	TRBV6-5	14	.	TRBJ2-5	TGTGCCAGCAGTAGTCTCCGGGACCCAAAGACCCAGTACTTC	CASSSLRDPKTQYF
.	TRBV7-2	17	.	TRBJ2-6	TGTGCCAGCAGCCCCGCCTCCGGACAGATAGGGGCCAACGTCCTGACTTTC	CASSPASGQIGANVLTF
.	TRBV20-1	15	few	TRBJ2-7	TGCAGTGCTAGAGATAAGGGAGGACTAATCTACGAGCAGTACTTC	CSARDKGGLIYEQYF
TRBD1	TRBV7-2	14	few	TRBJ2-2	TGTGCCAGCAGGGGACAGGGTATTCCCGGGGAGCTGTTTTTT	CASRGQGIPGELFF
.	TRBV5-6	16	.	TRBJ2-1	TGTGCCAGCAGCCTGGTTGGCTTCAGCTCCTACAATGAGCAGTTCTTC	CASSLVGFSSYNEQFF
TRBD1	TRBV7-9	15	.	TRBJ2-7	TGTGCCAGCAGCCCGCAGGGACAGGTGAATTACGAGCAGTACTTC	CASSPQGQVNYEQYF
.	TRBV11-3	15	.	TRBJ2-5	TGTGCCAGCAGCTTAGACGGACAGAGGCAAGAGACCCAGTACTTC	CASSLDGQRQETQYF
.	TRBV7-2	13	.	TRBJ2-7	TGTGCCTGCTGCGACAGCATTGACTACGAGCAGTACTTC	CACCDSIDYEQYF
.	TRBV7-3	14	many	TRBJ2-1	TGTGCCAGCAGCTTAGGGATGGGGGACAATGAGCAGTTCTTC	CASSLGMGDNEQFF
.	TRBV7-2	15	.	TRBJ2-5	TGTGCCAGCAGCTTATACAGGGAGTACCAAGAGACCCAGTACTTC	CASSLYREYQETQYF
.	TRBV20-1	12	.	TRBJ2-7	TGCAGTGCTTCGGGCAGCAACTACGAGCAGTACTTC	CSASGSNYEQYF
TRBD2	TRBV5-4	17	few	TRBJ2-7	TGTGCCAGCAGCTATACCCGGACTAGCGAACCGACCTACGAGCAGTACTTC	CASSYTRTSEPTYEQYF
TRBD2	TRBV14	16	.	TRBJ2-1	TGTGCCAGCAGCCAGCGGGGACTAGCGGGGTCCAATGAGCAGTTCTTC	CASSQRGLAGSNEQFF
.	TRBV7-6	13	few	TRBJ2-7	TGTGCCAGCAGCTCGGTGGGGGGCTACGAGCAGTACTTC	CASSSVGGYEQYF
TRBD1	TRBV5-1	16	.	TRBJ2-1	TGCGCCAGCAGCCCGGGACAGGGGGACCCCTACAATGAGCAGTTCTTC	CASSPGQGDPYNEQFF
TRBD1	TRBV5-4	16	.	TRBJ1-4	TGTGCCAGCAGCTTACGTACCGGGACAGGGGATGAAAAACTGTTTTTT	CASSLRTGTGDEKLFF
TRBD2	TRBV4-3	15	.	TRBJ2-1	TGCGCCAGCAGCCAAGACCCTCGGCGGGGGGGCAGGCAGTTCTTC	CASSQDPRRGGRQFF
TRBD2	TRBV7-3	15	few	TRBJ2-3	TGTGCCAGCAGGTCTCCGGGACTAGCTGTGGATACGCAGTATTTT	CASRSPGLAVDTQYF
.	TRBV10-3	12	few	TRBJ2-1	TGTGCCATCAGTGAAATTGCGGGGGAGCAGTTCTTC	CAISEIAGEQFF
.	TRBV20-1	14	few	TRBJ1-5	TGCAGTGCTAGAGACGGGAGCTCAAATCAGCCCCAGCATTTT	CSARDGSSNQPQHF
.	TRBV12-3/TRBV12-4	13	.	TRBJ2-5	TGTGCCAGCAGCATTTATGACCAAGAGACCCAGTACTTC	CASSIYDQETQYF
TRBD2	TRBV5-1	14	few	TRBJ2-1	TGCGCCAGCAGCTTGGGACTAGCGGGAGGAGAGCAGTTCTTC	CASSLGLAGGEQFF
.	TRBV29-1	13	many	TRBJ2-1	TGCAGCGTTGAACCTTCGGCTTGGAATGAGCAGTTCTTC	CSVEPSAWNEQFF
TRBD2	TRBV4-3	16	many	TRBJ2-3	TGCGCCAGCAGCCCCTATAGCGGGGCTAGCACAGATACGCAGTATTTT	CASSPYSGASTDTQYF
TRBD2	TRBV6-2/TRBV6-3	14	.	TRBJ2-1	TGTGCCAGCAGTACGGGGACTAGCGGGGGAGGAGTGTTCTTC	CASSTGTSGGGVFF
TRBD2	TRBV4-1	16	few	TRBJ2-1	TGCGCCAGCAGCCCCGCCCTAGCGGGGGGTTACAATGAGCAGTTCTTC	CASSPALAGGYNEQFF
.	TRBV5-5	15	.	TRBJ1-1	TGTGCCAGCAGCTCTCCCTGGGGGGGGCCGGGTGAAGCTTTCTTT	CASSSPWGGPGEAFF
.	TRBV10-2	14	many	TRBJ2-7	TGCGCCAGCAGCCCCGGGAGACTCTCCTACGAGCAGTACTTC	CASSPGRLSYEQYF
TRBD1	TRBV29-1	12	few	TRBJ1-2	TGCAGCGCCGGGACAGATAACTATGGCTACACCTTC	CSAGTDNYGYTF
.	TRBV6-2/TRBV6-3	15	.	TRBJ2-7	TGTGCCAGCTACCCGAGGCAGGACCTTGTCTACGAGCAGTACTTC	CASYPRQDLVYEQYF
TRBD2	TRBV6-2/TRBV6-3	13	.	TRBJ2-5	TGTGCCAGCAAGGCTAGCGGGGACAATGAGCAGTACTTC	CASKASGDNEQYF
TRBD1	TRBV2	14	.	TRBJ1-2	TGTGCCAGCAGCCGGACAGGAATTAACTATGGCTACACCTTC	CASSRTGINYGYTF
TRBD1	TRBV7-9	16	.	TRBJ1-4	TGTGCCAGCAGTTATACAGGGGGCTTTAGTAATGAAAAACTGTTTTTT	CASSYTGGFSNEKLFF